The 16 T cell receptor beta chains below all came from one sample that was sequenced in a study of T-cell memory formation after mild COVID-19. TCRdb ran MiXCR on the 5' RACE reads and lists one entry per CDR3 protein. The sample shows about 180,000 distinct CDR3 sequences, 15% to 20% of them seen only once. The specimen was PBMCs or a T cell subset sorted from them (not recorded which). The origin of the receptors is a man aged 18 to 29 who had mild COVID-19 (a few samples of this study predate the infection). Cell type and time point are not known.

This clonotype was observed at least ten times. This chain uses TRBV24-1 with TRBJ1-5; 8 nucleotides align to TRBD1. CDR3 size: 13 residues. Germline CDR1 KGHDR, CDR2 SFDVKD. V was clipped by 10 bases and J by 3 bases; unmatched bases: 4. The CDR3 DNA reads TGTGCCACGCAACAGGGGGACAATCAGCCCCAGCATTTT. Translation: CATQQGDNQPQHF.

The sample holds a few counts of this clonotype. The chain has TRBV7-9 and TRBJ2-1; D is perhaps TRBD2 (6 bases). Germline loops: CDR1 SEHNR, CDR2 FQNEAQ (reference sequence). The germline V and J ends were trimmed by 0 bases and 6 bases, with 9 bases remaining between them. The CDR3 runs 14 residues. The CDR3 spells CASSLAGLLNEQFF. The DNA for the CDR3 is TGTGCCAGCAGCTTAGCGGGACTGCTCAATGAGCAGTTCTTC.

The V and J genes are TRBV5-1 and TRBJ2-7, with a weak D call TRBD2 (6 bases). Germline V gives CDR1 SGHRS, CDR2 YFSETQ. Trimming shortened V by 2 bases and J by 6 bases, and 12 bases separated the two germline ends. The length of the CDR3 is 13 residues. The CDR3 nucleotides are TGCGCCAGCAGCTTCGGGGGTTCGGGCGAGCAGTACGTC. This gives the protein CASSFGGSGEQYV.

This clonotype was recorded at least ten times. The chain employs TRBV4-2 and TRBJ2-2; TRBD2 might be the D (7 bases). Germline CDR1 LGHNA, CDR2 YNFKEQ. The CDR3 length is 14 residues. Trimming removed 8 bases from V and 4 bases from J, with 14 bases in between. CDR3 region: CASSRGAVTGELFF. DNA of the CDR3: TGTGCCAGCTCCCGGGGGGCGGTCACCGGGGAGCTGTTTTTT.

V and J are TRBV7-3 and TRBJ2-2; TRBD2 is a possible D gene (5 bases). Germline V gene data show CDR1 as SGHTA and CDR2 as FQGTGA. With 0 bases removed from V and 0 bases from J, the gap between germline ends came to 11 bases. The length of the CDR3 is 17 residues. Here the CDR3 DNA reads TGTGCCAGCAGCTTAACCCCGGACTCTGCGAACACCGGGGAGCTGTTTTTT. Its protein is CASSLTPDSANTGELFF.

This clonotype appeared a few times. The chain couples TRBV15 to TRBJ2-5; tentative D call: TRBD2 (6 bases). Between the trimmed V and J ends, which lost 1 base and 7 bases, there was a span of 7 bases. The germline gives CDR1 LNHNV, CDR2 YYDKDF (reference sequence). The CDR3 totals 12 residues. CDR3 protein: CATSRVGGTQYF. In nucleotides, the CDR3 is TGTGCCACCAGCAGAGTCGGGGGGACCCAGTACTTC. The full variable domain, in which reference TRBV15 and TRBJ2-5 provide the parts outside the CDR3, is DAMVIQNPRYQVTQFGKPVTLSCSQTLNHNVMYWYQQKSSQAPKLLFHYYDKDFNNEADTPDNFQSRRPNTSFCFLDIRSPGLGDTAMYLCATSRVGGTQYFGPGTRLLVL.

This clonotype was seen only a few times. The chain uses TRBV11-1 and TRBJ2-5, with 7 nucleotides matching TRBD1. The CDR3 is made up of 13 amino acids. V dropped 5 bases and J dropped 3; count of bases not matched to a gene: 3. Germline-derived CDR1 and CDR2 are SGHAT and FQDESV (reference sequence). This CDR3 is CASSHGTEETQYF. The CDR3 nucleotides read TGTGCCAGCAGCCATGGGACAGAAGAGACCCAGTACTTC.

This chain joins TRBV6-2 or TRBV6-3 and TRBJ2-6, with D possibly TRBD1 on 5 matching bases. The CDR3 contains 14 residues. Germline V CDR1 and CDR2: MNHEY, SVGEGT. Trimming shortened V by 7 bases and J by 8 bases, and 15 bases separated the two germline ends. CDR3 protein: CASNTPAGSNVLTF. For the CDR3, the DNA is TGTGCCAGCAACACGCCGGCAGGGTCCAACGTCCTGACTTTC.

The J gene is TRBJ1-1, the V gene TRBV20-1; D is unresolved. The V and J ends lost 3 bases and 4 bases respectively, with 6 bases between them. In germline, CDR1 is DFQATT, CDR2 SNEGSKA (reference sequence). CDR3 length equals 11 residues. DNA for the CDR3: TGCAGTGCTAGTTCAGTCACTGAAGCTTTCTTT. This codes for CSASSVTEAFF.

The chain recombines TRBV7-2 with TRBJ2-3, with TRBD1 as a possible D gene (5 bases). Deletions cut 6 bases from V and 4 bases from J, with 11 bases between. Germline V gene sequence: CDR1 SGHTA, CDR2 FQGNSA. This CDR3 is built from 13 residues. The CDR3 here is CASRRTRADTQYF. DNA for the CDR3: TGTGCCAGCAGGAGGACAAGGGCAGATACGCAGTATTTT.

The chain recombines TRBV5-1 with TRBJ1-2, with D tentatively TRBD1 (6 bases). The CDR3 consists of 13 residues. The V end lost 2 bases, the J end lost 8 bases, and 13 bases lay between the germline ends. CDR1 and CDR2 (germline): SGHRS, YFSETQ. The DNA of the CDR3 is TGCGCCAGCAGCTTAGCCGGGACATCAGGCTACACCTTC. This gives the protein CASSLAGTSGYTF. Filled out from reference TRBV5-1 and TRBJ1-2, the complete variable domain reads KAGVTQTPRYLIKTRGQQVTLSCSPISGHRSVSWYQQTPGQGLQFLFEYFSETQRNKGNFPGRFSGRQFSNSRSEMNVSTLELGDSALYLCASSLAGTSGYTFGSGTRLTVV.

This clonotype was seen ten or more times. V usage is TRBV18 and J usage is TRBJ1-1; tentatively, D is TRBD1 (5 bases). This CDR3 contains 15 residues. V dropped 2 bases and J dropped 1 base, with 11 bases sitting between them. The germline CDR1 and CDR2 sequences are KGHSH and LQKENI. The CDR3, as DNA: TGTGCCAGCTCACCAGCGAGACAGCCGAACACTGAAGCTTTCTTT. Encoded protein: CASSPARQPNTEAFF.

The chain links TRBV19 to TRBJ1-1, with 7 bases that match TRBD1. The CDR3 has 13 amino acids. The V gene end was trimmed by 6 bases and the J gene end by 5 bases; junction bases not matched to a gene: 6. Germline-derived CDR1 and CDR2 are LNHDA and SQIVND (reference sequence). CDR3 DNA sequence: TGTGCCAGTAGGACAGGGATTTTGACTGAAGCTTTCTTT. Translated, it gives CASRTGILTEAFF.

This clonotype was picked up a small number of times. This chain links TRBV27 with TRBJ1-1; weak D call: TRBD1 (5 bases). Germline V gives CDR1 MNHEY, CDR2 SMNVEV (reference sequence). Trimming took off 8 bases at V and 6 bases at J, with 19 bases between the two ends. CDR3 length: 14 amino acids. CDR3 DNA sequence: TGTGCCAGCGGGGCCAGAACCTCCGGAGCTGAAGCTTTCTTT. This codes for CASGARTSGAEAFF.

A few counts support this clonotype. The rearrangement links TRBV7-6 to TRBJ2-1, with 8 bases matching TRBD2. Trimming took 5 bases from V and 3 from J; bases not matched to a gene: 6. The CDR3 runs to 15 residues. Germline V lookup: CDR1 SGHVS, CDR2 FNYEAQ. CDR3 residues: CASSPTGGNYNEQFF. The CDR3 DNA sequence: TGTGCCAGCAGCCCCACGGGGGGGAACTACAATGAGCAGTTCTTC.

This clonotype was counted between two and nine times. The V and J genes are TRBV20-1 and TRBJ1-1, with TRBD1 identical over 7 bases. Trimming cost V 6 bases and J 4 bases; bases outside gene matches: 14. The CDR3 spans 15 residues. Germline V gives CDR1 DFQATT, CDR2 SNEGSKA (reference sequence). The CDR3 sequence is CSARHRGRSLTEAFF. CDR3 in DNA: TGCAGTGCGCGCCACAGGGGACGCTCACTCACTGAAGCTTTCTTT.